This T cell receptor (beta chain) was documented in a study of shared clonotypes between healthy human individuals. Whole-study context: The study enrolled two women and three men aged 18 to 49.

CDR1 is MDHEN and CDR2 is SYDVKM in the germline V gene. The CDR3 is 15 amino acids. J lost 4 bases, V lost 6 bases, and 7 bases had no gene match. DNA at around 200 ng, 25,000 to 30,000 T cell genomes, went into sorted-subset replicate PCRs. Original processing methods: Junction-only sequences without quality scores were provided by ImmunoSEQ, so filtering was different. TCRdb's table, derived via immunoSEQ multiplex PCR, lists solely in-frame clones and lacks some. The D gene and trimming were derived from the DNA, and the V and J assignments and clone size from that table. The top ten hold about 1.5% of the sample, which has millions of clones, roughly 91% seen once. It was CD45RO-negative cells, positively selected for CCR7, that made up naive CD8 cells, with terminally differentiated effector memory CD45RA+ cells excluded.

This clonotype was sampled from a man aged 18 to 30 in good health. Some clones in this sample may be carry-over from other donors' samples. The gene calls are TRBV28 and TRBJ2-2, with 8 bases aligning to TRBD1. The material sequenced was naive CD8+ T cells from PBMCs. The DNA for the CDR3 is TGTGCCAGCAGGACGCAGGGGGCAGGCACCGGGGAGCTGTTTTTT. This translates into CASRTQGAGTGELFF.